This T cell receptor (beta chain) comes out of a study of molecular identifiers for immune sequencing clone quantification. Study-level findings and limits: Identical TCR molecules sharing a barcode could underestimate highly expanded clone sizes. Clones carrying above 20 RNA copies accounted for over 98% of effector molecules, under 1% in naive cells.

Per the germline V gene, CDR1 is DFQATT and CDR2 is SNEGSKA (reference sequence). The CDR3 runs to 15 residues. The V end lost 2 bases, the J end lost 2 bases, and 13 bases lay between the germline ends. Bulk TCR library preparation followed previously described methods with listed TCR primers. In TCRdb, the PCR reads were re-called with MiXCR into one record per CDR3 protein. This sample yields 400,000 to 600,000 distinct CDR3 sequences, of which 20% to 25% are seen a single time; around 0.84% belongs to the top ten. Concerning this clonotype itself: Its antigen is not identified.

Construction of naive CD8 libraries employed about 17,000 to 1,100,000 sorted cells together with 10%, 30% or 50% RNA. The sequence came from a human donor in good health. Some libraries in this study had Jurkat cell RNA spiked in. The V gene is TRBV20-1, the J gene TRBJ2-1; D remains unclear. Input material: naive CD8+ T cells from blood, with Jurkat cell RNA spiked in. The subset: FACS-sorted CD8+CD4-CCR7+CD45RA+ naive T cells. The CDR3 sequence: CSARPRSWTYNEQFF. CDR3 DNA: TGCAGTGCTAGACCACGATCGTGGACCTACAATGAGCAGTTCTTC.